Below are 23 T cell receptor beta chains sequenced from a single sample in a study of T cell clonality in common variable immunodeficiency. Clones were sequenced by immunoSEQ multiplex PCR, and TCRdb holds only the in-frame ones, with some missing. The record shows tens of thousands of clones for this sample, with no singletons present. These receptors' targets are unknown. Overall study findings and caveats: Common variable immunodeficiency TCR beta sequences reportedly had fewer deletions and N-nucleotide insertions.

The sequenced sample was peripheral blood mononuclear cells. These receptors all come from a human donor with common variable immunodeficiency.

This clone was picked up a small number of times. Coverage ceases 3 residues before the CDR3 finishes, and the germline J gene fills in the end. The rearrangement uses TRBV30 and TRBJ2-1; tentatively, D is TRBD2 (6 bases). This CDR3 has 15 amino acids. V lost 3 bases, J lost 5 bases, and 17 bases lay in between. Germline V gene data show CDR1 as GTSNPN and CDR2 as SVGIG (reference sequence). The CDR3 reads CAWRGDFTKNNEQFF. CDR3 DNA, as far as it was read: TGTGCCTGGAGGGGGGACTTTACTAAAAACAATGAG.

In its sample, this clone was seen a few times. The read ends 3 residues early relative to the CDR3; the germline J gene fills the gap. The chain employs TRBV13 and TRBJ2-2, with TRBD1 matching over 7 bases. CDR1 is PRHDT and CDR2 is FYEKMQ in the germline V gene (reference sequence). The length of the CDR3 is 13 residues. Trimming cost V 6 bases and J 6 bases; bases outside gene matches: 4. This chain's CDR3 is CASSNRGSGELFF. The CDR3 bases that were read are TGTGCCAGCAGTAACAGGGGATCCGGGGAG.

There are many counts of this clone. From the germline J gene comes the end of the CDR3, since the read stops 3 residues before it. The chain has TRBV7-3 and TRBJ2-1; 13 bases match TRBD2. Losses at the gene ends were 1 base for V and 9 bases for J; bases not matched to a gene: 18. The CDR3 length is 20 residues. Germline values: CDR1 SGHTA, CDR2 FQGTGA. Incomplete CDR3 DNA: TGTGCCAGCAGCTTAATTGCATTTTCGGTACGGACTAGCGGGAGCACTGAG. Translation gives CASSLIAFSVRTSGSTE. The full CDR3 reads CASSLIAFSVRTSGSTEQFF.

The CDR3 here is CASSFQVYGYTF. CDR3 DNA (partial): TGTGCCAGCAGCTTCCAGGTCTATGGC. The chain carries TRBV7-2 and TRBJ1-2; D is ambiguous. The sequence runs out 3 residues before the end of the CDR3; the remainder is reconstructed from the germline J gene. This CDR3 has 12 amino acids. Germline values: CDR1 SGHTA, CDR2 FQGNSA. V lost 3 bases to trimming and J lost 4 bases, with 6 bases between them.

This clone was found many times. With the read ending 3 residues before the CDR3 end, the germline J gene is used to fill in that end. V usage is TRBV5-1 and J usage is TRBJ1-2, with D possibly being TRBD1 (6 bases). Between the trimmed V and J ends, which lost 6 bases and 3 bases, there was a span of 18 bases. Germline V CDR1 and CDR2: SGHRS, YFSETQ. This CDR3 spans 15 amino acids. CDR3 amino acids: CASTPGGGFDYGYTF. The covered CDR3 bases are TGCGCCAGCACCCCTGGGGGCGGGTTTGACTATGGC. The whole variable domain, filled in from reference TRBV5-1 and TRBJ1-2, reads KAGVTQTPRYLIKTRGQQVTLSCSPISGHRSVSWYQQTPGQGLQFLFEYFSETQRNKGNFPGRFSGRQFSNSRSEMNVSTLELGDSALYLCASTPGGGFDYGYTFGSGTRLTVV.

This clone has just a few counts. The CDR3 end lies 3 residues beyond the end of the read and is filled in from the germline J gene. This chain uses TRBV7-9 with TRBJ2-7; possible D gene TRBD1, 5 bases. V lost 1 base, J lost 3 bases, and 10 bases lay in between. This CDR3 is built from 14 residues. In germline, CDR1 is SEHNR, CDR2 FQNEAQ (reference sequence). CDR3 residues: CASSLGQGFYEQYF. The CDR3 bases that were read are TGTGCCAGCAGCTTAGGGCAGGGCTTCTACGAG.

This clone was counted at least ten times. The read finishes 3 residues shy of the CDR3 end, and the germline J gene is used to complete it. V is TRBV18 and J is TRBJ2-1, with unresolved D. The CDR3 runs to 13 residues. The germline CDR1 and CDR2 sequences are KGHSH and LQKENI. Trimming left V 6 bases short and J 7 bases short, with 13 bases between. This CDR3 reads CASSPRSTNEQFF. The covered CDR3 bases are TGTGCCAGCTCCCCTAGATCTACGAATGAG.

This clone was picked up many times. The CDR3 end is not reached by the read, which stops 3 residues before it; the germline J gene fills it in. The V gene is TRBV14, the J gene TRBJ2-3, with 10 positions matching TRBD2. The germline V gene has CDR1 SGHDN and CDR2 FVKESK. V gave up 6 bases and J gave up 0 bases; unmatched junction bases: 6. There are 16 residues in the CDR3. CDR3 bases read: TGTGCCAGCAGTCTTCTAGCGGGAGAAAGCACAGATACG. Translated: CASSLLAGESTDT. The full CDR3 reads CASSLLAGESTDTQYF.

This clone was found many times. The sequenced part of the CDR3 DNA is TGTGCCAGCAGCCCTCAACTGGTCTACGAG. This encodes CASSPQLVYE. The whole CDR3 sequence reads CASSPQLVYEQYF. The chain has TRBV7-9 and TRBJ2-7; no firm D call. The sequence runs out 3 residues before the end of the CDR3; the remainder is reconstructed from the germline J gene. V gave up 5 bases and J gave up 3 bases, with 11 bases separating them. The CDR3 is made up of 13 amino acids. CDR1 is SEHNR and CDR2 is FQNEAQ in the germline V gene (reference sequence).

This clone was counted many times. Read data end 3 residues before the CDR3 end; the end is taken from the germline J gene. The rearrangement joins TRBV5-6 to TRBJ1-1; 8 bases align to TRBD1. V shed 4 bases, J shed 5 bases, and the junction held 10 bases outside the gene matches. The CDR3 runs 15 residues. CDR1 and CDR2 (germline): SGHDT, YYEEEE. The CDR3 loop reads CASSLLTGGRTEAFF. The covered CDR3 bases are TGTGCCAGCAGCCTACTAACAGGGGGGAGGACTGAA.

The sample holds many counts of this clone. The CDR3 end falls 3 residues outside the read, so it is completed with the germline J gene. The gene calls are TRBV6-2 or TRBV6-3 and TRBJ1-4; 10 bases are a match to TRBD1. CDR3 size: 14 residues. Trimming cost V 8 bases and J 10 bases; bases outside gene matches: 10. Germline CDR1 is MNHEY and CDR2 is SVGEGT. CDR3 DNA (partial): TGTGCCAGCGGTGAGACAGGGGGCGCGGGAAAA. This encodes CASGETGGAGK. The whole CDR3 sequence is CASGETGGAGKLFF.

This clone was picked up a small number of times. The read stops 3 residues short of the end of the CDR3; the missing end is completed from the germline J gene. This chain joins TRBV20-1 and TRBJ2-1; no firm D call. V was trimmed by 6 bases and J by 9 bases, leaving 9 bases between them. The CDR3 spans 10 residues. Germline assignment: CDR1 DFQATT and CDR2 SNEGSKA (reference sequence). The covered CDR3 bases are TGCAGTGCCGTCAGCGCTGAG. This encodes CSAVSAE. The CDR3 in full is CSAVSAEQFF.

This clone was observed a few times. The read falls 3 residues short of the CDR3 end, and the missing part is taken from the germline J gene. The genes are TRBV18 and TRBJ1-1; no reliable D call. V lost 4 bases to trimming and J lost 0 bases, with 3 bases between them. Per the germline V gene, CDR1 is KGHSH and CDR2 is LQKENI. The CDR3 covers 12 residues. CDR3 DNA, as far as it was read: TGTGCCAGCTCACAGGTGAACACTGAA. As protein: CASSQVNTE. From start to end, the CDR3 is CASSQVNTEAFF. The complete variable domain, with remaining parts taken from reference TRBV18 and TRBJ1-1, reads NAGVMQNPRHLVRRRGQEARLRCSPMKGHSHVYWYRQLPEEGLKFMVYLQKENIIDESGMPKERFSAEFPKEGPSILRIQQVVRGDSAAYFCASSQVNTEAFFGQGTRLTVV.

This clone was recorded at least ten times. CDR3 region: CSASLPAGGAEQYF. The part of the CDR3 DNA that was read is TGCAGTGCTAGCTTGCCAGCGGGAGGAGCCGAG. The chain joins TRBV20-1 to TRBJ2-7, with 9 bases that match TRBD2. The read stops 3 residues short of the end of the CDR3; the missing end is completed from the germline J gene. V lost 3 bases to trimming and J lost 6 bases; unmatched junction nucleotides: 9. CDR3 size: 14 residues. Germline CDR1 reads DFQATT; CDR2 reads SNEGSKA (reference sequence).

On this clone itself: The observed sequence ends 3 residues before the CDR3 terminus, with the missing tail filled in from the germline J gene. The V and J genes are TRBV19 and TRBJ1-5, with 7 bases that match TRBD1. The CDR3 totals 15 residues. J was trimmed by 4 bases and V by 1 base; bases with no gene match: 4. Germline V gene data show CDR1 as LNHDA and CDR2 as SQIVND (reference sequence). CDR3 DNA (partial): TGTGCCAGTAGTATAGCGGACAGGATTAATCAGCCC. Translated: CASSIADRINQP. The whole CDR3 sequence reads CASSIADRINQPQHF.

This clone was seen more than once but under ten times. The read falls 3 residues short of the CDR3 end, and the missing part is taken from the germline J gene. The chain uses TRBV5-6 and TRBJ2-5; D uncertain. V was cut by 2 bases and J by 6 bases, with 5 bases left in between. Germline V gene data show CDR1 as SGHDT and CDR2 as YYEEEE. The CDR3 consists of 11 residues. The part of the CDR3 DNA that was read is TGTGCCAGCAGCTTACACCAGACC. Its translation is CASSLHQT. The whole CDR3 sequence reads CASSLHQTQYF.

This clone was counted between two and nine times. The DNA ends 3 residues before the CDR3 does, and the rest of the CDR3 is filled in from the germline J gene. The chain carries TRBV20-1 and TRBJ2-1; the match to TRBD2 covers 9 bases. The germline V gene has CDR1 DFQATT and CDR2 SNEGSKA (reference sequence). V gave up 6 bases and J gave up 8 bases; unmatched junction bases: 17. The CDR3 spans 16 residues. The sequenced part of the CDR3 DNA is TGCAGTGCCCCGGGCAGGGCCGCTAGCGGGAAGGATGAG. It encodes CSAPGRAASGKDE. The CDR3 as a whole reads CSAPGRAASGKDEQFF.

Note on this clone: Coverage ceases 3 residues before the CDR3 finishes, and the germline J gene fills in the end. The V and J genes are TRBV29-1 and TRBJ1-5; no clear D gene. Deletions cut 6 bases from V and 0 bases from J, with 12 bases between. The CDR3 extends over 14 amino acids. Germline lookup yields CDR1 SQVTM and CDR2 ANQGSEA. CDR3 DNA (partial): TGCAGCGTGAGAGGCAAGGGTAGCAATCAGCCC. Protein: CSVRGKGSNQP. The full CDR3 reads CSVRGKGSNQPQHF.

There are a few counts of this clone. Read coverage stops 3 residues before the CDR3 terminus; the germline J gene supplies the remainder. The V call is TRBV6-2 or TRBV6-3, the J call TRBJ2-2; D gene unclear. The V and J ends lost 6 bases and 0 bases respectively, with 5 bases between them. Germline V gene sequence: CDR1 MNHEY, CDR2 SVGEGT. The CDR3 consists of 13 residues. The CDR3 region is CASRLPNTGELFF. The CDR3 DNA, read in part, is TGTGCCAGCAGACTCCCGAACACCGGGGAG.

At least ten counts were recorded for this clone. The read terminates 3 residues before the CDR3 end, so the remaining end is supplied by the germline J gene. The chain couples TRBV4-1 to TRBJ1-3, with no clear D. Trimming removed 0 bases from V and 4 bases from J, with 10 bases in between. This CDR3 contains 15 residues. Germline V gene sequence: CDR1 MGHRA, CDR2 YSYEKL. CDR3 DNA, as far as it was read: TGCGCCAGCAGCCAAGATCCGGGGAGCGGAAACACC. Residues: CASSQDPGSGNT. The full CDR3 reads CASSQDPGSGNTIYF.

With respect to this clone: The observed sequence ends 3 residues before the CDR3 terminus, with the missing tail filled in from the germline J gene. The chain has TRBV7-9 and TRBJ1-5; 7 bases fit TRBD1. Germline V gives CDR1 SEHNR, CDR2 FQNEAQ (reference sequence). The CDR3 runs to 13 residues. The V segment lost 6 bases and the J segment 6 bases; nucleotides outside the gene matches: 5. The CDR3 sequence is CASSFRGSQPQHF. The CDR3 DNA, read in part, is TGTGCCAGCAGTTTCAGGGGGAGTCAGCCC.

This clone was found many times. The CDR3 extends 3 residues past the end of the read, so its final part is completed from the germline J gene. V and J are TRBV29-1 and TRBJ2-1; 11 bases match TRBD2. CDR1 and CDR2 (germline): SQVTM, ANQGSEA. Unmatched junction bases numbered 10, after V lost 5 bases and J lost 4 bases. The CDR3 is 16 amino acids. The CDR3 sequence: CSVISTSGRGYNEQFF. The DNA read from the CDR3 is TGCAGCGTTATCTCCACTAGCGGGAGAGGGTACAATGAG.

This clone appeared many times. The CDR3 end falls 3 residues outside the read, so it is completed with the germline J gene. This chain joins TRBV11-2 and TRBJ1-2, with D perhaps TRBD1 (6 bases). Germline loops: CDR1 SGHAT, CDR2 FQNNGV. V was clipped by 5 bases and J by 4 bases, with 11 bases between them. The length of the CDR3 is 13 residues. The CDR3 reads CASSRGQSYGYTF. CDR3 bases read: TGTGCCAGCAGCCGAGGACAGTCCTATGGC.